The rows below give T cell receptor beta chains drawn from one sample of a study of T cell responses to AZD1222 COVID-19 vaccine. TCRdb keeps only in-frame clones here, not all; method: immunoSEQ multiplex PCR. The sample holds 96,000 or so clones, 75% to 90% seen once. Source: peripheral blood, taken on day 0 of AZD1222 vaccination. These receptors all stem from an adult in good health. Both conserved end residues are part of each CDR3. Each record gives: V gene, D gene, J gene, clone size, CDR3 DNA, CDR3 protein. The D gene is left open where the match is weak. Size is stated for part of the rows, as once, few or many counts, or as a class when the clone is expanded.

V gene: TRBV5-1; D gene: TRBD1; J gene: TRBJ1-4; clone size: once; CDR3 DNA: TGCGCCAGCAGCTCCACAAGGGGGCAAGGTGAAAAACTGTTTTTT; CDR3 protein: CASSSTRGQGEKLFF
V gene: TRBV29-1; D gene: -; J gene: TRBJ2-1; clone size: -; CDR3 DNA: TGCAGCGCTTCCGAGCGGAGCGATGAGCAGTTCTTC; CDR3 protein: CSASERSDEQFF
V gene: TRBV28; D gene: -; J gene: TRBJ1-1; clone size: -; CDR3 DNA: TGTGCCAGCAGACCAAGCCTAAACACTGAAGCTTTCTTT; CDR3 protein: CASRPSLNTEAFF
V gene: TRBV29-1; D gene: -; J gene: TRBJ1-2; clone size: -; CDR3 DNA: TGCAGCGTTGTAGGACAGCCCACTAACTATGGCTACACCTTC; CDR3 protein: CSVVGQPTNYGYTF
V gene: TRBV18; D gene: TRBD1; J gene: TRBJ1-3; clone size: -; CDR3 DNA: TGTGCCAGCTCACCGGACAGGGGACTGGCTGGAAACACCATATATTTT; CDR3 protein: CASSPDRGLAGNTIYF
V gene: TRBV21-1; D gene: -; J gene: TRBJ2-3; clone size: -; CDR3 DNA: TGTGCCAGCAGCAGGAGGGCCCGGACTAGCGGTTATACGCAGTATTTT; CDR3 protein: CASSRRARTSGYTQYF
V gene: TRBV5-1; D gene: -; J gene: TRBJ1-2; clone size: -; CDR3 DNA: TGCGCCAGCAGGACCGGGACGGGAAAAAACTATGGCTACACCTTC; CDR3 protein: CASRTGTGKNYGYTF
V gene: TRBV19; D gene: TRBD2; J gene: TRBJ2-1; clone size: -; CDR3 DNA: TGTGCCAGTAGTATAGCCAGCGGGATCTACAATGAGCAGTTCTTC; CDR3 protein: CASSIASGIYNEQFF
V gene: TRBV28; D gene: TRBD1; J gene: TRBJ2-7; clone size: -; CDR3 DNA: TGTGCCAGCAGTTGGGACAGGACCTCCTACGAGCAGTACTTC; CDR3 protein: CASSWDRTSYEQYF
V gene: TRBV5-6; D gene: -; J gene: TRBJ2-2; clone size: -; CDR3 DNA: TGTGCCAGCAGCTTGCGGGCCGCGTCGAACACCGGGGAGCTGTTTTTT; CDR3 protein: CASSLRAASNTGELFF
V gene: TRBV28; D gene: -; J gene: TRBJ1-1; clone size: few; CDR3 DNA: TGTGCCAGCAGTCACCCGCCCGACAGGATCACTGAAGCTTTCTTT; CDR3 protein: CASSHPPDRITEAFF
V gene: TRBV15; D gene: -; J gene: TRBJ2-5; clone size: -; CDR3 DNA: TGTGCCACCAGCAGAGATTCAGCGCAAGAGACCCAGTACTTC; CDR3 protein: CATSRDSAQETQYF
V gene: TRBV3-1/TRBV3-2; D gene: TRBD2; J gene: TRBJ2-4; clone size: -; CDR3 DNA: TGTGCCAGCAGCCAACCTACTAGCGGGAGAGGGGAGGGCAAAAACATTCAGTACTTC; CDR3 protein: CASSQPTSGRGEGKNIQYF
V gene: TRBV3-1/TRBV3-2; D gene: -; J gene: TRBJ1-1; clone size: once; CDR3 DNA: TGTGCCAGCAGCATTAGGGCGGGGGACACTGAAGCTTTCTTT; CDR3 protein: CASSIRAGDTEAFF
V gene: TRBV18; D gene: -; J gene: TRBJ2-2; clone size: -; CDR3 DNA: TGTGCCAGCTCAGCTCTAGCGTGGGACACCGGGGAGCTGTTTTTT; CDR3 protein: CASSALAWDTGELFF
V gene: TRBV6-6; D gene: TRBD1; J gene: TRBJ1-6; clone size: once; CDR3 DNA: TGTGCCAGCAGGCAGACAGGGGAGGCCTATAATTCACCCCTCCACTTT; CDR3 protein: CASRQTGEAYNSPLHF
V gene: TRBV16; D gene: -; J gene: TRBJ2-7; clone size: -; CDR3 DNA: TGTGCCAGCAGCCAATCCGTCGTCAGCTACGAGCAGTACTTC; CDR3 protein: CASSQSVVSYEQYF
V gene: TRBV5-1; D gene: TRBD2; J gene: TRBJ2-2; clone size: -; CDR3 DNA: TGCGCCAGCAGCTTGAGTCTAGCGGGAGGAAGGGACACCGGGGAGCTGTTTTTT; CDR3 protein: CASSLSLAGGRDTGELFF
V gene: TRBV27; D gene: -; J gene: TRBJ2-7; clone size: -; CDR3 DNA: TGTGCCAGCAGTTTTAAGGGACGGACCTACGAGCAGTACTTC; CDR3 protein: CASSFKGRTYEQYF
V gene: TRBV27; D gene: -; J gene: TRBJ2-7; clone size: -; CDR3 DNA: TGTGCCAGCACCCCGGCGGCGACAGGAAGATTCTACGAGCAGTACTTC; CDR3 protein: CASTPAATGRFYEQYF
V gene: TRBV7-8; D gene: TRBD2; J gene: TRBJ2-1; clone size: -; CDR3 DNA: TGTGCCAGCAGCTTAGTTGAGGGACTACTTTCCTACAATGAGCAGTTCTTC; CDR3 protein: CASSLVEGLLSYNEQFF
V gene: TRBV7-9; D gene: -; J gene: TRBJ2-1; clone size: -; CDR3 DNA: TGTGCCAGTAGGAGGGATGAGCAGTTCTTC; CDR3 protein: CASRRDEQFF
V gene: TRBV20-1; D gene: -; J gene: TRBJ2-7; clone size: once; CDR3 DNA: TGCAGTGCTAGTCCATTAGGGGACGGAACCTACGAGCAGTACTTC; CDR3 protein: CSASPLGDGTYEQYF
V gene: TRBV27; D gene: -; J gene: TRBJ1-2; clone size: -; CDR3 DNA: TGTGCCAGCAGTTTAAAGGGGGACTATGGCTACACCTTC; CDR3 protein: CASSLKGDYGYTF
V gene: TRBV30; D gene: -; J gene: TRBJ2-2; clone size: -; CDR3 DNA: TGTGCCTGGAGTAAAAAGGGCACCGGGGAGCTGTTTTTT; CDR3 protein: CAWSKKGTGELFF
V gene: TRBV29-1; D gene: TRBD1; J gene: TRBJ1-5; clone size: -; CDR3 DNA: TGCAGCGTTGGGGAGACAGGGGCCAGCAATCAGCCCCAGCATTTT; CDR3 protein: CSVGETGASNQPQHF
V gene: TRBV28; D gene: -; J gene: TRBJ2-7; clone size: -; CDR3 DNA: TGTGCCAGCAGTCCCACCAGGGCCTCCGAGCAGTACTTC; CDR3 protein: CASSPTRASEQYF
V gene: TRBV28; D gene: -; J gene: TRBJ2-2; clone size: -; CDR3 DNA: TGTGCCAGCAAGACGAGGACGGACACCGGGGAGCTGTTTTTT; CDR3 protein: CASKTRTDTGELFF
V gene: TRBV18; D gene: TRBD1; J gene: TRBJ2-7; clone size: -; CDR3 DNA: TGTGCCAGCTCACAAGAGACAGGGGCTTCCCCCCTCTACGAGCAGTACTTC; CDR3 protein: CASSQETGASPLYEQYF
V gene: TRBV24-1; D gene: -; J gene: TRBJ2-1; clone size: -; CDR3 DNA: TGTGCCACCAGTGATTTGAGGCTGGTGAATGAGCAGTTCTTC; CDR3 protein: CATSDLRLVNEQFF
V gene: TRBV10-2; D gene: TRBD1; J gene: TRBJ2-3; clone size: -; CDR3 DNA: TGCGCCAGCAGGCAGGGGGGCACAGATACGCAGTATTTT; CDR3 protein: CASRQGGTDTQYF
V gene: TRBV10-1; D gene: -; J gene: TRBJ2-1; clone size: -; CDR3 DNA: TGCGCCAGCCCCCCTTGGAGCGTCTACAATGAGCAGTTCTTC; CDR3 protein: CASPPWSVYNEQFF
V gene: TRBV19; D gene: TRBD2; J gene: TRBJ2-2; clone size: -; CDR3 DNA: TGTGCCAGTAATAAGCGGGAGGGTACCACCGGGGAGCTGTTTTTT; CDR3 protein: CASNKREGTTGELFF
V gene: TRBV27; D gene: TRBD2; J gene: TRBJ2-7; clone size: -; CDR3 DNA: TGTGCCAGCAGTTTCGGGACTAGCGGGAGTAGTTCCTACGAGCAGTACTTC; CDR3 protein: CASSFGTSGSSSYEQYF
V gene: TRBV5-1; D gene: -; J gene: TRBJ2-1; clone size: -; CDR3 DNA: TGCGCCAGCAGCGCCGTCCTTGGGAATGAGCAGTTCTTC; CDR3 protein: CASSAVLGNEQFF
V gene: TRBV7-2; D gene: -; J gene: TRBJ1-4; clone size: once; CDR3 DNA: TGTGCCAGCAGCGAAAGCCTTAAACTGTTTTTT; CDR3 protein: CASSESLKLFF
V gene: TRBV5-1; D gene: -; J gene: TRBJ2-1; clone size: -; CDR3 DNA: TGCGCCAGCAGCTTGAGAGGGTTTGACGAAGATGAGCAGTTCTTC; CDR3 protein: CASSLRGFDEDEQFF